What follows is one T cell receptor (beta chain) and its context. Its antigen is still unknown. These data belong to a study of CXCR3-negative and CXCR3-positive naive CD8 T cells. Study-level findings and limits: Cryopreserved PBMCs had partly decreased CXCR3 expression; fresh PBMCs were used in most assays. Between one naive subset and the other, surface CD5 was comparable, and TCR strength was inferred from TRB CDR3 properties. For memory CD8+ cells diversity was much lower, but both naive subsets had comparably high diversity.

The libraries of TRB cDNA were constructed through 5' RACE using UMI labels. TCRdb reprocessed the 5' RACE reads; each CDR3 protein has one entry and no DNA is given. The sample is made up of roughly 89,000 distinct CDR3 sequences, and the top ten hold around 1.7% of it. This CDR3 has 14 amino acids. Germline lookup yields CDR1 DFQATT and CDR2 SNEGSKA (reference sequence). The chain is built from TRBV20-1 and TRBJ2-1. This receptor was identified in a human donor in good health. Some clones in this sample may be carry-over from other donors' samples. Sequencing was carried out using naive CXCR3- CD8+ T cells from blood. Sample subset: CD45RO-CCR7+CD27+CD95- naive CD8+ T cells lacking CXCR3 (TNR3-). This chain's CDR3 is CSEIWGESYNEQFF.